This is a list of T cell receptor beta chains from one sample in a study of T cell responses to AZD1222 COVID-19 vaccine. Profiling relied on immunoSEQ multiplex PCR, and the TCRdb table lists in-frame clones only, not all of them. Altogether 110,000 to 150,000 clones are present, roughly 88% being singletons, with the ten largest covering about 8%. Sequences were derived from peripheral blood, sampled on day 0 of AZD1222 vaccination. These TCRs come from an adult in good health. CDR3s leave out the opening cysteine and the closing phenylalanine or tryptophan. Fields, in order: V gene, J gene, clone size, CDR3 protein. Size values are once, few and many counts, or a class for expanded clones, and some rows have none.

V: TRBV28; J: TRBJ2-5; size: -; CDR3: ASIVSGEETQY
V: TRBV6-5; J: TRBJ1-5; size: -; CDR3: ATYFPGGGVQPQH
V: TRBV29-1; J: TRBJ1-2; size: -; CDR3: SASALYGYT
V: TRBV4-1; J: TRBJ2-1; size: -; CDR3: ASSPFLSGSYINEQF
V: TRBV7-8; J: TRBJ2-5; size: -; CDR3: ASSRGTVETQY
V: TRBV9; J: TRBJ2-5; size: few; CDR3: ASSPGPLSQGETQY
V: TRBV5-1; J: TRBJ2-3; size: -; CDR3: ASSLSTPDTDTQY
V: TRBV12-3/TRBV12-4; J: TRBJ1-1; size: few; CDR3: ASSFFRNEAF
V: TRBV3-1/TRBV3-2; J: TRBJ2-1; size: -; CDR3: ASSQGNSGGLIQF
V: TRBV7-9; J: TRBJ2-2; size: -; CDR3: ASTQGAWELF
V: TRBV30; J: TRBJ1-5; size: once; CDR3: AWSGGAGGRNQPQH
V: TRBV12-2; J: TRBJ1-4; size: -; CDR3: ASRLDSSQFYATNEKLF
V: TRBV3-1/TRBV3-2; J: TRBJ1-4; size: few; CDR3: ASSQDGEDINEKLF
V: TRBV20-1; J: TRBJ2-3; size: -; CDR3: SARPSDTQY
V: TRBV25-1; J: TRBJ1-1; size: -; CDR3: ASRGPFMNTEAF
V: TRBV10-1; J: TRBJ1-2; size: -; CDR3: ASSETEPYGYT
V: TRBV30; J: TRBJ1-2; size: -; CDR3: AGRADYGYT